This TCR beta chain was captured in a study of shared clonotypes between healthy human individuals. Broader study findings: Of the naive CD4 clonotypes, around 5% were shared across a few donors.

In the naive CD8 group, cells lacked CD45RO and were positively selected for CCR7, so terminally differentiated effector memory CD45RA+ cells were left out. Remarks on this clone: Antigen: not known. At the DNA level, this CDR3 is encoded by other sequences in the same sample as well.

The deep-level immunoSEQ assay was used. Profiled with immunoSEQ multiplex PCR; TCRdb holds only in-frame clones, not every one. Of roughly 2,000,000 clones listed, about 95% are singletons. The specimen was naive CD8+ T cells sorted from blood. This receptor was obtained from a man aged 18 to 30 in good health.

The CDR3 bases are TGTGCCAGCAGTTTATTGGGAGAGACCCAGTACTTC. It is translated as CASSLLGETQYF. This sequence joins TRBV27 and TRBJ2-5; D not certain. Trimming shortened V by 1 base and J by 4 bases, and 4 bases separated the two germline ends. CDR1 and CDR2 from the germline V gene are MNHEY and SMNVEV (reference sequence). This CDR3 has 12 amino acids.